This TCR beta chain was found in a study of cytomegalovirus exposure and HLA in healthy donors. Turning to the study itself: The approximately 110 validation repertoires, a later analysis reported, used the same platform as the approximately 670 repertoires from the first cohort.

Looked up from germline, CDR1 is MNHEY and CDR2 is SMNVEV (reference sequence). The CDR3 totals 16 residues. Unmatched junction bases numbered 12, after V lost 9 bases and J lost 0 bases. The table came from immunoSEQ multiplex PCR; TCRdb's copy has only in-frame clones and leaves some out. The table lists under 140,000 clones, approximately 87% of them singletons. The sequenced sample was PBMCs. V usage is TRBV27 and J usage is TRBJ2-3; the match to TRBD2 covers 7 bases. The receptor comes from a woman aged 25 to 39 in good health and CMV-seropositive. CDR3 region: CARLTGASGSTDTQYF. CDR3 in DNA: TGTGCCAGATTAACAGGAGCTAGCGGCAGCACAGATACGCAGTATTTT.